This T cell receptor (beta chain) was identified during a study of cytomegalovirus exposure and HLA in healthy donors. Germline CDR1 reads MNHEY; CDR2 reads SVGAGI. The CDR3 contains 13 residues. Trimming at V came to 7 bases and at J to 4 bases, leaving 7 bases not matched to a gene. Nominally healthy donors were sampled, though unrecorded immune exposures were likely. Study observations and caveats: Several of the most significant clusters appeared linked to common viral pathogens, based on a later analysis. Three chains linked to CMV were shown in vitro to be specific for CMV antigens.

Researchers ran the PCR with 60 Vbeta and 13 Jbeta primers. Some clones are missing from TCRdb's copy, which holds only in-frame ones; the method was immunoSEQ multiplex PCR. The sample contains some 150,000 clones, around 80% of which appear only once. This clone was picked up a small number of times. Its antigen remains unidentified. The sequenced material came from PBMCs. This sequence originates from a woman aged 45-60 years in good health and CMV-seronegative. The chain has TRBV6-5 and TRBJ2-7; 7 bases are shared with TRBD1. Here the CDR3 DNA reads TGTGCCAGCACTCGTACACAGGGGTACGAGCAGTACTTC. It yields the protein CASTRTQGYEQYF.